This T cell receptor beta chain derives from a study of cytomegalovirus exposure and HLA in healthy donors. Profiled with immunoSEQ multiplex PCR; TCRdb holds only in-frame clones, not every one. The sample has over 85,000 clones, approximately 94% seen once. V lost 2 bases and J 2 bases, leaving 10 bases between the germline ends. Germline V gene lookup returns CDR1 LNHNV and CDR2 YYDKDF (reference sequence). CDR3 length equals 14 residues. Separate from the approximately 670-subject first cohort was the approximately 130-subject validation cohort, to which the donors belonged. Worth noting for this clone: Its antigen is currently unknown.

Overall study results and limits: High sensitivity and specificity were reportedly achieved when the classifier diagnosed cytomegalovirus status. The authors enumerated 164 TCR beta chains as linked to cytomegalovirus. The tendency of first-cohort TCR clusters to co-occur in the approximately 120 validation repertoires was identified by a subsequent analysis.

Sequenced: PBMCs. The clonotype comes from a young woman in good health and CMV-seronegative. This chain connects TRBV15 to TRBJ2-7; D remains unclear. Here the CDR3 DNA reads TGTGCCACCAGCAGAAACCCAGTAACCTACGAGCAGTACTTC. Encoded protein: CATSRNPVTYEQYF.